This T cell receptor beta chain was sequenced for a study of shared clonotypes between healthy human individuals. The CDR3 contains 16 residues. The trim removed 4 bases at V and 7 bases at J, leaving 7 bases unmatched. Germline assignment: CDR1 PRHDT and CDR2 FYEKMQ (reference sequence). Here immunoSEQ multiplex PCR was the method, and the copy in TCRdb shows in-frame clones only, minus some. The sample includes millions of clones, around 90% of them seen just once. Sequenced material: naive CD4+ T cells sorted from blood. The sample's subset: CD45RA+ positively selected. The sequence was obtained from a man between 18 and 29 years old in good health. V is TRBV13 and J is TRBJ2-2; 12 nucleotides agree with TRBD1. CDR3 bases: TGTGCCAGCAGCTCCCGGGACAGGGGGCGTATCGGGGAGCTGTTTTTT. It is translated as CASSSRDRGRIGELFF.